These 30 T cell receptor beta chains originate from one sample sequenced in a study of regulatory T cells in long-lasting Graves disease. Time point denoted: newly diagnosed GD, antithyroid drugs for less than 3 months. With RNA extracted from PBMCs as input, the TCR library was made. Construction of the TCR beta libraries employed iRepertoire HTBI primers in conjunction with Arm-PCR of CDR3 regions. TCRdb ran MiXCR on the multiplex PCR reads and lists one entry per CDR3 protein. Of about 460,000 distinct CDR3 sequences in the sample, around 15% are singletons; the top ten hold more than 15%. These sequences were also reported in another study, on T cells in Graves' hyperthyroidism and ophthalmopathy.

The material sequenced was peripheral blood mononuclear cells (PBMCs), taken at new diagnosis, from a patient treated with antithyroid drugs. The receptors stem from a woman aged 45-60 years with Graves disease.

This clonotype was seen repeatedly, ten times or more. The rearrangement joins TRBV7-6 to TRBJ1-5, with TRBD1 matching over 7 bases. The CDR3 runs 15 residues. Unmatched junction bases numbered 3, after V lost 1 base and J lost 3 bases. CDR1 and CDR2 from the germline V gene are SGHVS and FNYEAQ. The CDR3 here is CASSLETGHNQPQHF. The CDR3 nucleotides are TGTGCCAGCAGCTTAGAGACAGGGCACAATCAGCCCCAGCATTTT.

This clonotype has a count of ten or more. The rearrangement uses TRBV5-4 and TRBJ2-2, with 11 bases that match TRBD2. CDR3 length: 16 amino acids. J lost 6 bases, V lost 0 bases, and 4 bases had no gene match. Germline CDR1 and CDR2: SGHNT and YYREEE (reference sequence). CDR3 nucleotides: TGTGCCAGCAGCTTGGCCGGTAGCGGGAGGGCCGGGGAGCTGTTTTTT. It is translated as CASSLAGSGRAGELFF.

This clonotype was counted only a few times. This chain links TRBV9 with TRBJ1-1; the D is unclear. Trimming removed 0 bases at V and 5 bases at J, with 17 bases between. This CDR3 is built from 16 residues. Per germline, CDR1 SGDLS and CDR2 YYNGEE. The CDR3 region has the DNA TGTGCCAGCAGCGTAGGTCCAGGCGAACTGTCGACTGAAGCTTTCTTT. Translating it yields CASSVGPGELSTEAFF.

This clonotype was observed many times. The rearrangement joins TRBV20-1 to TRBJ1-5; 9 bases map to TRBD1. The CDR3 covers 13 residues. Trimming removed 6 bases from V and 7 bases from J; junction bases left unmatched: 7. From germline, CDR1 is DFQATT and CDR2 SNEGSKA (reference sequence). The CDR3 region is CSATGTGFQPQHF. The CDR3 DNA reads TGCAGTGCAACCGGGACAGGGTTCCAGCCCCAGCATTTT.

The genes are TRBV4-1 and TRBJ1-4; no clear D. Germline V CDR1 and CDR2: MGHRA, YSYEKL. CDR3 length: 16 amino acids. The germline V and J ends were trimmed by 2 bases and 5 bases, with 15 bases remaining between them. CDR3 nucleotide sequence: TGCGCCAGCAGCCAAAGGCGCGGGGTAGAAAATGAAAAACTGTTTTTT. It translates to CASSQRRGVENEKLFF.

V usage is TRBV7-2 and J usage is TRBJ2-1; TRBD1 aligns across 8 bases. Losses at the gene ends were 1 base for V and 6 bases for J; bases not matched to a gene: 8. The germline V gene encodes CDR1 SGHTA and CDR2 FQGNSA. The CDR3 extends over 16 amino acids. Here the CDR3 DNA reads TGTGCCAGCAGCTTAGGTACAGGGGGGTTACCCAATGAGCAGTTCTTC. Protein: CASSLGTGGLPNEQFF.

This clonotype has at least ten counts. This chain connects TRBV7-2 to TRBJ1-5, with 7 bases aligning to TRBD1. CDR1 and CDR2 (germline): SGHTA, FQGNSA. V gave up 5 bases and J gave up 0 bases; unmatched junction bases: 10. The CDR3 contains 17 residues. In DNA form, the CDR3 reads TGTGCCAGCAGCCCATCGGGACAGAGTTATAGCAATCAGCCCCAGCATTTT. This codes for CASSPSGQSYSNQPQHF.

This clonotype was seen only a few times. This sequence joins TRBV19 and TRBJ2-2, with D possibly being TRBD2 (6 bases). V was cut by 0 bases and J by 1 base, with 12 bases left in between. The CDR3 sequence is 17 residues long. The germline CDR1 and CDR2 sequences are LNHDA and SQIVND (reference sequence). The CDR3 sequence is CASSIEGRAGNTGELFF. The CDR3 DNA reads as TGTGCCAGTAGTATAGAGGGTCGAGCGGGGAACACCGGGGAGCTGTTTTTT.

This rearrangement joins TRBV19 to TRBJ1-4; weak D call: TRBD1 (6 bases). CDR3 length: 17 amino acids. The germline V and J ends were trimmed by 4 bases and 4 bases, with 19 bases remaining between them. The V gene's germline CDR1 is LNHDA and CDR2 SQIVND (reference sequence). CDR3 residues: CASSKPRGLGSNEKLFF. CDR3 bases: TGTGCCAGTAGTAAACCCCGGGGGCTCGGCAGTAATGAAAAACTGTTTTTT.

A few counts support this clonotype. The gene calls are TRBV6-2 or TRBV6-3 and TRBJ1-2, with 8 bases lining up with TRBD1. Trimming took 6 bases from V and 8 from J; bases not matched to a gene: 8. The CDR3 runs to 13 residues. The germline V gene encodes CDR1 MNHEY and CDR2 SVGEGT. The CDR3 spells CASSQSQGAGYTF. As DNA, the CDR3 is TGTGCCAGCAGCCAAAGCCAGGGGGCCGGCTACACCTTC.

The chain couples TRBV2 to TRBJ2-5, with D hard to call. The CDR3 is 15 residues long. The V end was cut by 7 bases, the J end by 2 bases, with 17 bases between. Germline-derived CDR1 and CDR2 are SNHLY and FYNNEI. The CDR3 bases are TGTGCCAGCACCCCCCTAGGTCAGAATCAAGAGACCCAGTACTTC. Translating gives CASTPLGQNQETQYF.

This clonotype has at least ten counts. V usage is TRBV3-1 and J usage is TRBJ1-2; 7 bases align to TRBD1. The CDR3 sequence is 18 residues long. V lost 4 bases and J lost 2; bases outside the gene matches: 16. The germline V gene encodes CDR1 LGHDT and CDR2 YNNKEL (reference sequence). CDR3 sequence: CASSRGPGTVNYNYGYTF. The CDR3 coding sequence is TGTGCCAGCAGCCGCGGTCCCGGGACAGTAAACTACAACTATGGCTACACCTTC.

In its sample, this clonotype was seen many times. The chain joins TRBV3-1 to TRBJ2-2; D is unclear. CDR1 is LGHDT, CDR2 YNNKEL, per germline (reference sequence). The CDR3 runs to 11 residues. Trimming removed 7 bases at V and 3 bases at J, with 3 bases between. For the CDR3, the DNA is TGTGCCAGCACCCACACCGGGGAGCTGTTTTTT. This codes for CASTHTGELFF.

This clonotype showed up many times. Here the CDR3 reads CASSSFGGDNEQFF. In nucleotides, the CDR3 is TGTGCCAGCAGCTCATTTGGGGGAGACAATGAGCAGTTCTTC. This sequence joins TRBV11-2 and TRBJ2-1, with D perhaps matching TRBD1 or TRBD2 (5 bases each). CDR1 and CDR2 from the germline V gene are SGHAT and FQNNGV. The CDR3 runs to 14 residues. The V end lost 4 bases, the J end lost 5 bases, and 12 bases lay between the germline ends.

This clonotype appeared many times. The chain carries TRBV20-1 and TRBJ2-3, with D perhaps TRBD2 (6 bases). Trimming left V 5 bases short and J 11 bases short, with 20 bases between. Germline CDR1 is DFQATT and CDR2 is SNEGSKA (reference sequence). This CDR3 spans 13 amino acids. CDR3 amino acids: CSAGRESPPVQYF. The CDR3 DNA sequence: TGCAGTGCTGGTCGGGAGTCTCCCCCTGTGCAGTATTTT.

Only a few counts were recorded for this clonotype. The chain joins TRBV5-1 to TRBJ2-7; 12 bases agree with TRBD2. The CDR3 is made up of 15 amino acids. Germline CDR1 reads SGHRS; CDR2 reads YFSETQ. J lost 5 bases, V lost 4 bases, and 7 bases had no gene match. CDR3 sequence (DNA): TGCGCCAGCAGCCAGACTAGCGGGAGAACCCACGAGCAGTACTTC. Amino acids: CASSQTSGRTHEQYF.

This clonotype was seen ten or more times. This chain uses TRBV20-1 with TRBJ2-1; 10 bases align to TRBD2. The CDR3 loop spans 16 amino acids. Germline CDR1 DFQATT, CDR2 SNEGSKA (reference sequence). V was clipped by 5 bases and J by 3 bases; unmatched bases: 10. The CDR3 is CSARPPGLASYNEQFF. The CDR3 DNA sequence: TGCAGTGCTCGCCCACCGGGACTAGCGAGCTACAATGAGCAGTTCTTC.

This clonotype appeared many times. V and J are TRBV7-9 and TRBJ2-1, with D tentatively TRBD2 (5 bases). The V and J ends lost 8 bases and 5 bases respectively, with 16 bases between them. The CDR3 consists of 14 residues. CDR1 is SEHNR, CDR2 FQNEAQ, per germline (reference sequence). The CDR3 DNA reads TGTGCCAGCTCGAGAGGTCGAGGGAACAATGAGCAGTTCTTC. Its translation is CASSRGRGNNEQFF.

In regard to this clonotype: A read error may produce the germline difference seen at one junction end. The chain has TRBV9 and TRBJ2-7; the D gene is possibly TRBD1 (6 bases). This CDR3 contains 15 residues. Germline CDR1 is SGDLS and CDR2 is YYNGEE. CDR3 DNA: TGTGCCAGCAGCGTAGCGACAGGCTACTCCTACAAGCAGTACTTC. Translated: CASSVATGYSYKQYF.

The rearrangement joins TRBV6-1 to TRBJ2-5; D is undetermined. V was clipped by 6 bases and J by 1 base, with 9 bases between them. CDR3 size: 13 residues. Per germline, CDR1 MNHNS and CDR2 SASEGT. CDR3 DNA sequence: TGTGCCAGCAGCCCATGGACCCAAGAGACCCAGTACTTC. Encoded protein: CASSPWTQETQYF.

The chain combines TRBV7-8 with TRBJ2-2, with 15 bases matching TRBD2. This CDR3 contains 19 residues. V lost 1 base to trimming and J lost 7 bases; unmatched junction nucleotides: 10. The germline V gene has CDR1 SGHVS and CDR2 FQNEAQ. DNA of the CDR3: TGTGCCAGCAGCTTAGATTATATGGGACTAGCGGGAGGTATCGGGGAGCTGTTTTTT. It is translated as CASSLDYMGLAGGIGELFF. Full variable domain (rest looked up from reference TRBV7-8 and TRBJ2-2): GAGVSQSPRYKVAKRGQDVALRCDPISGHVSLFWYQQALGQGPEFLTYFQNEAQLDKSGLPSDRFFAERPEGSVSTLKIQRTQQEDSAVYLCASSLDYMGLAGGIGELFFGEGSRLTVL.

There are many counts of this clonotype. The genes are TRBV28 and TRBJ2-7, with 9 bases fitting TRBD2. The CDR3 loop spans 17 amino acids. The trim removed 3 bases at V and 7 bases at J, leaving 16 bases unmatched. Germline V gene data show CDR1 as MDHEN and CDR2 as SYDVKM. Here the CDR3 reads CASSLARSPGLAREQYF. The CDR3 coding sequence is TGTGCCAGCAGTTTGGCCCGGAGTCCGGGACTAGCTCGAGAGCAGTACTTC.

This clonotype was recorded at least ten times. The gene calls are TRBV7-9 and TRBJ2-7; 11 positions agree with TRBD2. With 5 bases clipped from V and 7 bases from J, the junction kept 7 bases outside the gene matches. Germline loops: CDR1 SEHNR, CDR2 FQNEAQ (reference sequence). The CDR3 loop spans 14 amino acids. The CDR3 nucleotides are TGTGCCAGCAGCACACTAGCGGGAGCTTTGGAGCAGTACTTC. Protein sequence: CASSTLAGALEQYF.

This clonotype showed up many times. The chain couples TRBV13 to TRBJ2-3; 7 positions agree with TRBD1. This CDR3 comprises 16 residues. The ends lost 2 bases at V and 4 bases at J; junction bases unmatched: 9. Germline CDR1 is PRHDT and CDR2 is FYEKMQ (reference sequence). The chain's CDR3 is CASSLPSTGPADTQYF. The CDR3, as DNA: TGTGCCAGCAGCTTACCCTCGACAGGGCCGGCAGATACGCAGTATTTT. Together with reference TRBV13 and TRBJ2-3, the CDR3 gives the full variable domain: AAGVIQSPRHLIKEKRETATLKCYPIPRHDTVYWYQQGPGQDPQFLISFYEKMQSDKGSIPDRFSAQQFSDYHSELNMSSLELGDSALYFCASSLPSTGPADTQYFGPGTRLTVL.

This clonotype was seen many times. An end of the junction does not agree with germline; a read error may underlie this. The V gene is TRBV2, the J gene TRBJ1-4; D might be TRBD1 (6 bases). Per germline, CDR1 SNHLY and CDR2 FYNNEI. The CDR3 has 15 amino acids. CDR3 in DNA: TGTGCCAGCAGTGAAGCGGTGGGGGCTAAAGAAAAACTGTTTTTT. Amino acids: CASSEAVGAKEKLFF.

The chain has TRBV5-4 and TRBJ2-5; 9 bases are shared with TRBD2. This CDR3 is built from 14 residues. V shed 5 bases, J shed 4 bases, and the junction held 6 bases outside the gene matches. CDR1 SGHNT and CDR2 YYREEE come from the germline V gene (reference sequence). CDR3 nucleotides: TGTGCCAGCAGAGAAGCGGGAGGAGGAGAGACCCAGTACTTC. Protein product: CASREAGGGETQYF.

In this sample, this clonotype turned up many times. The V gene is TRBV30, the J gene TRBJ1-2, with D perhaps matching TRBD1 (6 bases). This CDR3 comprises 14 residues. Trimming removed 1 base at V and 7 bases at J, with 16 bases between. The V gene's germline CDR1 is GTSNPN and CDR2 SVGIG (reference sequence). In DNA, the CDR3 is TGTGCCTGGAGTGCACCCCCAGGGGAAGGTGGCTACACCTTC. Residues: CAWSAPPGEGGYTF.

This clonotype was picked up a small number of times. The chain employs TRBV5-1 and TRBJ2-7; TRBD1 matches at 8 bases. With 4 bases clipped from V and 5 bases from J, the junction kept 2 bases outside the gene matches. Germline values: CDR1 SGHRS, CDR2 YFSETQ. The CDR3 contains 12 residues. The CDR3 DNA is TGCGCCAGCAGCATGGGACAGGACGAGCAGTACTTC. Translated, it gives CASSMGQDEQYF.

This clonotype appeared many times. The chain links TRBV2 to TRBJ2-7; D is possibly TRBD2 (6 bases). The length of the CDR3 is 14 residues. Trimming stripped 6 bases from V and 4 bases from J, with 16 bases between. The germline V gene has CDR1 SNHLY and CDR2 FYNNEI. As DNA, the CDR3 is TGTGCCAGCAGATCCGACACTGGGGGGTACGAGCAGTACTTC. This sequence encodes CASRSDTGGYEQYF.

The chain combines TRBV7-6 with TRBJ2-1; TRBD1 aligns across 7 bases. V trimming: 5 bases; J trimming: 13 bases; junction bases outside the gene matches: 8. This CDR3 contains 12 residues. From germline, CDR1 is SGHVS and CDR2 FNYEAQ. As DNA, the CDR3 is TGTGCCAGCAGCCTAAACAGGGGCCTCCAGTTCTTC. Translation gives CASSLNRGLQFF.